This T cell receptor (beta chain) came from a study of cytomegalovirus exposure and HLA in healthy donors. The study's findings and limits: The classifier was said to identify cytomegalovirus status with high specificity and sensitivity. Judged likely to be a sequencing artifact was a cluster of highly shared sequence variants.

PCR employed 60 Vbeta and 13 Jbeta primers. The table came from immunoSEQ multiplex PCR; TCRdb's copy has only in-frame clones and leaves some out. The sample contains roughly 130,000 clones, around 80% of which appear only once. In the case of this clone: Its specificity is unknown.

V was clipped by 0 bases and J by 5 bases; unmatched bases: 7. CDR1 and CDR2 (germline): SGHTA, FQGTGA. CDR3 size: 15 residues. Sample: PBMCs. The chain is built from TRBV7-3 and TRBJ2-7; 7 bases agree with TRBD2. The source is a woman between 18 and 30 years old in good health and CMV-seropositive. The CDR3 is CASSLTGGTFDEQYF. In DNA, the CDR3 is TGTGCCAGCAGCTTAACGGGGGGGACTTTCGACGAGCAGTACTTC.